The 12 T cell receptor beta chains below come from one sample, sequenced in a study of identical twins. TCRdb itself ran the 5' RACE reads through MiXCR, one entry per CDR3 protein. The sample yields 1,800,000 or so distinct CDR3 sequences, 32% seen once. The sample consisted of cord blood. The source of these receptors is a newborn girl in good health.

This clonotype was counted only a few times. The genes are TRBV10-1 and TRBJ2-3, with 10 bases that match TRBD2. J lost 4 bases, V lost 0 bases, and 1 base had no gene match. The length of the CDR3 is 15 residues. Germline loops: CDR1 WNHNN, CDR2 SYGVQD (reference sequence). Here the CDR3 reads CASSESSGGSDTQYF. The CDR3 DNA follows: TGCGCCAGCAGTGAGTCTAGCGGGGGGTCAGATACGCAGTATTTT.

This clonotype has only a few counts. This chain uses TRBV4-2 with TRBJ2-1; D not certain. Trimming removed 0 bases at V and 12 bases at J, with 12 bases between. The germline V gene encodes CDR1 LGHNA and CDR2 YNFKEQ. The CDR3 length is 13 residues. CDR3 protein: CASSQDTEGPQFF. The CDR3 nucleotides are TGTGCCAGCAGCCAAGATACAGAAGGCCCGCAGTTCTTC.

The rearrangement joins TRBV28 to TRBJ2-5; 10 nucleotides line up with TRBD1. CDR1 is MDHEN, CDR2 SYDVKM, per germline. V lost 3 bases, J lost 4 bases, and 5 bases stayed unmatched. This CDR3 is 15 amino acids long. The CDR3 DNA follows: TGTGCCAGCAGTTTCGGGGACAGGGGTATAGAGACCCAGTACTTC. Residues: CASSFGDRGIETQYF.

This clonotype was detected many times. The CDR3 coding sequence is TGTGCCAGCAGTTTATCGAGAGGGGGCTCCTACAATGAGCAGTTCTTC. Its translation is CASSLSRGGSYNEQFF. The gene calls are TRBV27 and TRBJ2-1; the D gene is possibly TRBD1 (6 bases). Germline lookup yields CDR1 MNHEY and CDR2 SMNVEV (reference sequence). V was shortened by 0 bases and J by 0 bases, with 9 bases between the two germline ends. The CDR3 extends over 16 amino acids.

The chain couples TRBV9 to TRBJ2-5; the match to TRBD1 covers 8 bases. The CDR3 loop spans 15 amino acids. The V segment lost 2 bases and the J segment 11 bases; nucleotides outside the gene matches: 14. CDR1 is SGDLS, CDR2 YYNGEE, per germline. CDR3 amino acids: CASSVLAYQTGEQYF. In DNA, the CDR3 is TGTGCCAGCAGCGTTTTGGCGTATCAGACAGGGGAGCAGTACTTC. Variable domain in full (rest from reference TRBV9 and TRBJ2-5): DSGVTQTPKHLITATGQRVTLRCSPRSGDLSVYWYQQSLDQGLQFLIQYYNGEERAKGNILERFSAQQFPDLHSELNLSSLELGDSALYFCASSVLAYQTGEQYFGPGTRLLVL.

The V call is TRBV20-1, the J call TRBJ2-1; 12 bases match TRBD2. V trimming: 6 bases; J trimming: 0 bases; junction bases outside the gene matches: 6. The germline CDR1 and CDR2 sequences are DFQATT and SNEGSKA (reference sequence). The CDR3 runs 16 residues. CDR3 loop: CSAGLAGLVSYNEQFF. DNA of the CDR3: TGCAGTGCCGGACTAGCGGGATTAGTCTCCTACAATGAGCAGTTCTTC.

V is TRBV12-3 or TRBV12-4 and J is TRBJ2-3, with TRBD2 identical over 8 bases. V lost 1 base and J lost 2; bases outside the gene matches: 5. There are 16 residues in the CDR3. The CDR3 DNA sequence: TGTGCCAGCAGTTTAGGTAGCGGGATGGACACAGATACGCAGTATTTT. Protein: CASSLGSGMDTDTQYF.

The rearrangement links TRBV4-2 to TRBJ1-2; the D is unclear. Germline V gene sequence: CDR1 LGHNA, CDR2 YNFKEQ. Deletions cut 1 base from V and 1 base from J, with 13 bases between. The length of the CDR3 is 16 residues. CDR3 residues: CASSQGSGQLNYGYTF. The CDR3 nucleotides are TGTGCCAGCAGCCAAGGTTCGGGTCAACTTAACTATGGCTACACCTTC.

This clonotype was seen repeatedly, ten times or more. One end of the junction does not line up with germline, which may come from a read error. The V gene is TRBV5-1, the J gene TRBJ2-7; D is unresolved. In germline, CDR1 is SGHRS, CDR2 YFSETQ. The CDR3 is 13 residues long. CDR3 in DNA: TGTGCCAGCAGTTTGGATCCCCTCTACGAGCAGTACTTC. It translates to CASSLDPLYEQYF.

This chain joins TRBV12-3 or TRBV12-4 and TRBJ2-1; no clear D gene. The CDR3 length is 12 residues. Trimming left V 5 bases short and J 12 bases short, with 14 bases between. The CDR3 here is CASSPDPIGQFF. The CDR3 DNA follows: TGTGCCAGCAGTCCCGACCCGATCGGGCAGTTCTTC.

This chain links TRBV3-1 with TRBJ2-1, with TRBD2 identical over 7 bases. After removal of 4 bases from V and 13 bases from J, the junction contained 7 bases not matched to a gene. Germline-derived CDR1 and CDR2 are LGHDT and YNNKEL (reference sequence). The CDR3 has 12 residues. This CDR3 is CASSPSGKHQFF. In nucleotides, the CDR3 is TGTGCCAGCAGCCCGAGCGGGAAACATCAGTTCTTC.

This clonotype has only a few counts. The chain combines TRBV2 with TRBJ1-5; tentative D call: TRBD1 (5 bases). The CDR3 loop spans 14 amino acids. The germline V gene encodes CDR1 SNHLY and CDR2 FYNNEI. Trimming took 7 bases from V and 0 from J, leaving 10 bases between them. The chain's CDR3 is CASTWDVSNQPQHF. CDR3 coding DNA: TGTGCCAGCACCTGGGACGTTAGCAATCAGCCCCAGCATTTT.